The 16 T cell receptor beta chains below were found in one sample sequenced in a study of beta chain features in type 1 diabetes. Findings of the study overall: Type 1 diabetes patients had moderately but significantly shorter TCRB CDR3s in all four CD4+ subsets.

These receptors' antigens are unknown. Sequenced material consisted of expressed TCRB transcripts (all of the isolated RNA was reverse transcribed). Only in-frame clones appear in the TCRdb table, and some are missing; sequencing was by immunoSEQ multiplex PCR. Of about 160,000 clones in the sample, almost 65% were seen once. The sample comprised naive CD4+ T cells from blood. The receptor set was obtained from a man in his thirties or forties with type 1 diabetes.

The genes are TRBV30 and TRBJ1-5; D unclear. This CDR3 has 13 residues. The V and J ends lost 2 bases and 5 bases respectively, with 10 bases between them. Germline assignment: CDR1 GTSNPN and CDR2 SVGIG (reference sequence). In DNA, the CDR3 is TGTGCCTGGAGTCCCGACCGTTATCAGCCCCAGCATTTT. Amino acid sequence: CAWSPDRYQPQHF.

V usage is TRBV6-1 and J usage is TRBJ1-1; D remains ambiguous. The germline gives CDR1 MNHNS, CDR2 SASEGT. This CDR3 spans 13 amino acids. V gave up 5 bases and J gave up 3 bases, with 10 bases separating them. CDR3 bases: TGTGCCAGCAGTCACAACAGAGACACTGAAGCTTTCTTT. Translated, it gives CASSHNRDTEAFF.

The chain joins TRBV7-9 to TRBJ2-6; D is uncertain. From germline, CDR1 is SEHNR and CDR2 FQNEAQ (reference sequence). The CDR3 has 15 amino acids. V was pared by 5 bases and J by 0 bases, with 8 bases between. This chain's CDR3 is CASSPNRSGANVLTF. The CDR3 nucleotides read TGTGCCAGCAGCCCAAACCGCTCTGGGGCCAACGTCCTGACTTTC.

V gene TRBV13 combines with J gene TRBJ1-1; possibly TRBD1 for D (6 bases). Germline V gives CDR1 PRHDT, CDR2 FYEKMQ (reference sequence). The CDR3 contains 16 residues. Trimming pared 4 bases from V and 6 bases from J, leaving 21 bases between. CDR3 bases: TGTGCCAGCAGCTCCGGACAGAGGGTTCGGATGGCTGAAGCTTTCTTT. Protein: CASSSGQRVRMAEAFF.

Written as DNA, the CDR3 is TGTGCCACCAGCAGAGATAGGGGTTTGAAGCCCCAGCATTTT. It yields the protein CATSRDRGLKPQHF. The chain links TRBV15 to TRBJ1-5, with D possibly matching TRBD1 (5 bases). CDR3 length: 14 residues. V was trimmed by 0 bases and J by 8 bases, leaving 11 bases between them. Germline CDR1 reads LNHNV; CDR2 reads YYDKDF (reference sequence).

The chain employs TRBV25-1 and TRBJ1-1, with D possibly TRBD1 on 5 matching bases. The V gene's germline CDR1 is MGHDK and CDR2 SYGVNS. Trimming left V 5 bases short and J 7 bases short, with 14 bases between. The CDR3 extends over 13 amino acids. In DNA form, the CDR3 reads TGTGCCAGCAGTCGTAGAACCACAGGTGAAGCTTTCTTT. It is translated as CASSRRTTGEAFF.

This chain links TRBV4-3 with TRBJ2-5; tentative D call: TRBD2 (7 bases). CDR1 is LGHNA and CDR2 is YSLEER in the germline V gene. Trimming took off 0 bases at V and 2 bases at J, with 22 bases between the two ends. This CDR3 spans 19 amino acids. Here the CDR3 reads CASSQDLGSGGGPQETQYF. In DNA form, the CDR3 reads TGCGCCAGCAGCCAAGATTTAGGCAGTGGCGGGGGCCCTCAAGAGACCCAGTACTTC.

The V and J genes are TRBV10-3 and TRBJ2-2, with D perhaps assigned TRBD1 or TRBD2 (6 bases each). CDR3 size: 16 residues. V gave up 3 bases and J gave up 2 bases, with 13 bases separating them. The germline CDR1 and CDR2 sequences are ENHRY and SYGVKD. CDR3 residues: CAISEQQGGNTGELFF. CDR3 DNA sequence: TGTGCCATCAGTGAACAACAGGGAGGTAACACCGGGGAGCTGTTTTTT.

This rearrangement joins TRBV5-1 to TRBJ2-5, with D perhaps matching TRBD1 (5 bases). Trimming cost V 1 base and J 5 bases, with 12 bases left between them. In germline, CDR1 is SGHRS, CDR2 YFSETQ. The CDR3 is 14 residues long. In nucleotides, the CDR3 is TGCGCCAGCAGCTTGCGTCCCCAGGGCGAGACCCAGTACTTC. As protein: CASSLRPQGETQYF.

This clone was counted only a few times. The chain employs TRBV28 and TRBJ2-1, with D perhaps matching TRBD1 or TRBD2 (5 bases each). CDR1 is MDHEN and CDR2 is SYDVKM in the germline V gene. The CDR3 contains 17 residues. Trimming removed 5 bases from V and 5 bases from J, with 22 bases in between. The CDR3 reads CASSPPPGTRSNNEQFF. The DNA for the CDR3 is TGTGCCAGCAGTCCGCCTCCAGGGACCCGAAGTAACAATGAGCAGTTCTTC. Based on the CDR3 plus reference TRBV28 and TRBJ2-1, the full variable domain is DVKVTQSSRYLVKRTGEKVFLECVQDMDHENMFWYRQDPGLGLRLIYFSYDVKMKEKGDIPEGYSVSREKKERFSLILESASTNQTSMYLCASSPPPGTRSNNEQFFGPGTRLTVL.

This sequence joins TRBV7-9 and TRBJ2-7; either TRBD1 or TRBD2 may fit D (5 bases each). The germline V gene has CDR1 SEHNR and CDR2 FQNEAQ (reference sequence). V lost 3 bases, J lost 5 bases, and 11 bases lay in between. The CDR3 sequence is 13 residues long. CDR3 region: CASSFYGDDEQYF. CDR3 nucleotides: TGTGCCAGCAGCTTCTACGGGGACGACGAGCAGTACTTC. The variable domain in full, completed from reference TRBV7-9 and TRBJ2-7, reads DTGVSQNPRHKITKRGQNVTFRCDPISEHNRLYWYRQTLGQGPEFLTYFQNEAQLEKSRLLSDRFSAERPKGSFSTLEIQRTEQGDSAMYLCASSFYGDDEQYFGPGTRLTVT.

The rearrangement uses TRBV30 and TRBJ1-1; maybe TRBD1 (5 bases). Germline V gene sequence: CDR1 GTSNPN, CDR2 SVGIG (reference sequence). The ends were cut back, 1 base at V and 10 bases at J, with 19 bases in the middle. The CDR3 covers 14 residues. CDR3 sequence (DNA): TGTGCCTGGAGTGGGGGGACCTTCAGTAGAGGAGCTTTCTTT. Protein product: CAWSGGTFSRGAFF.

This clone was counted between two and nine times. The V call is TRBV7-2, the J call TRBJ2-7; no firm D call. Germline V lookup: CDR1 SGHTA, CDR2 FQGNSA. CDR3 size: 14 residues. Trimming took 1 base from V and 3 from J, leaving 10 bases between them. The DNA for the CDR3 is TGTGCCAGCAGCTTAGGTCCCAGAGTCTACGAGCAGTACTTC. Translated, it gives CASSLGPRVYEQYF.

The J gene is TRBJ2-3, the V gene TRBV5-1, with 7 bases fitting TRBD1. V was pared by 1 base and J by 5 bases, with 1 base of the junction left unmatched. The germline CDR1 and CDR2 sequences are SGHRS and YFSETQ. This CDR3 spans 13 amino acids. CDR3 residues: CASSLTGEDTQYF. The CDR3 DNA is TGCGCCAGCAGCTTGACAGGGGAAGATACGCAGTATTTT.

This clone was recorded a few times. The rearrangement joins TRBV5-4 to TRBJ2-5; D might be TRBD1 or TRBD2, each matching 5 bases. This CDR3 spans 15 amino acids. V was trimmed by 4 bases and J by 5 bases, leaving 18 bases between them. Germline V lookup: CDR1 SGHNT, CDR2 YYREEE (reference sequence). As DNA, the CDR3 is TGTGCCAGCAGCGATAATACCGGGGCCGGGGAGACCCAGTACTTC. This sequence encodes CASSDNTGAGETQYF.

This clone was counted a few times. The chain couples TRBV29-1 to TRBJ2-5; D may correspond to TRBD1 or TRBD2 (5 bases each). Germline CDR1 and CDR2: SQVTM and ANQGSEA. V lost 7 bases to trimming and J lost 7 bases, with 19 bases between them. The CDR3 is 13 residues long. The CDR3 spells CSAAVDMGVTQYF. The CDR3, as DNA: TGCAGCGCCGCCGTGGACATGGGAGTGACCCAGTACTTC.